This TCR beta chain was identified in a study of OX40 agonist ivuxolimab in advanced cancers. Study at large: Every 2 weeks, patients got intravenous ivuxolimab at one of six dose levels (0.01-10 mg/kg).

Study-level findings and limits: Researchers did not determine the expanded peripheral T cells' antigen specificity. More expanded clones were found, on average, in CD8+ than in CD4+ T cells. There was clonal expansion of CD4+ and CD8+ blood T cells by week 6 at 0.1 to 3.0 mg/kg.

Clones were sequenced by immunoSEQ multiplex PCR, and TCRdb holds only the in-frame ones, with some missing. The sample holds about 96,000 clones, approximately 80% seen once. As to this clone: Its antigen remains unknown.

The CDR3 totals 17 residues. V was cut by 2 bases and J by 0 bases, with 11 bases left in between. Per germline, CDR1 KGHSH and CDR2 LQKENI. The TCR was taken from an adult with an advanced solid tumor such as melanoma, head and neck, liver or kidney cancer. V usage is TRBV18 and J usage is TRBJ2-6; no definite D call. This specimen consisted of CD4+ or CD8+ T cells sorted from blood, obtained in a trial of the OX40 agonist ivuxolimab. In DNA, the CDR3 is TGTGCCAGCTCACCATTTAACCGGCCCTCTGGGGCCAACGTCCTGACTTTC. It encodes CASSPFNRPSGANVLTF.